This TCR beta chain was captured by sequencing in a study of shared clonotypes between healthy human individuals (dated by TCRdb to the early 2020s). Context from the whole study: Three men and a couple of women, aged 18 to 49 years, made up the cohort. Blood TCR repertoires of about five healthy adults were deeply sequenced to estimate repertoire size and the extent of clonotype sharing between individuals. For each donor, CD4 naive and CD4 memory were each run on three plates, CD8 naive on two plates, and CD8 memory on one plate. Per donor, leukapheresis produced somewhere between about 0.8 and 9 billion PBMCs. Different laboratories and diverse techniques were used to prepare libraries and sequence TCR repertoires, to increase sequencing depth and limit assay-specific biases. Results the study describes overall, beyond this receptor: Pairwise subsampling indicated that sequencing depth was expected to affect the degree of clonotype sharing among donors. Naive subsets generally had larger estimated clonotype richness than memory subsets. Only blood was sampled, and tissue TCR repertoires likely differ from those in blood. The small number of donors limited the genetic and exposure-history diversity represented. Clonotypes shared by all four sorted-subset donors showed higher generation probabilities than non-shared clonotypes. Incomplete sequencing was indicated by rarefaction of sorted-subset datasets, despite the large sequencing depth. When four donors were compared, the shared fraction of clonotypes was about 5% for naive CD4, approximately 3.3% for naive CD8, about 2.5% for memory CD4, and 0.35% to 0.4% for memory CD8.

TCR CDR3 regions were amplified from genomic DNA by multiplex PCR using the deep immunoSEQ assay. Extracted genomic DNA from each cell subset was spread evenly across all wells of several immunoSEQ 96-well plates, with each plate serving as a replicate. Each replicate PCR for sorted subsets received roughly 0.2 ug genomic DNA, equal to tens of thousands of T cell genomes. Purified libraries were measured with a Qubit 3.0 fluorometer, size-checked on a Bioanalyzer 2100, and measured again with the KAPA Library Quantification kit. Each immunoSEQ 96-well plate was sequenced on its own single-read 150-cycle Illumina NextSeq 550 flow cell. Regarding the original processing steps: Because the immunoSEQ output held only junctional sequences and lacked quality scores, the filtering could not match the filtering applied to full-length reads. To assign V/J genes and CDR3, sequences were annotated using PyIR, a Python wrapper for IgBLAST v1.9, with IMGT germline references. Any read was removed if the V/J assignment was weak (E-value above 1e-6), the CDR3 was missing, or the read contained stop codons, out-of-frame junctions, or ambiguous translated residues. A V3J clonotype was defined by an identical inferred V gene, J gene, and CDR3 amino acid sequence. The percentage overlap between two repertoires was calculated by dividing the number of shared unique clonotypes by the size of the smaller repertoire. Three approaches were used to assess repertoire richness: RTK rarefaction, the Chao1 estimator, and Recon v2.1 estimates of unobserved clonotypes. For all TCRbeta clonotypes obtained by the gDNA method from a few donors, generation probabilities were computed with OLGA. The table comes from immuneACCESS by way of TCRdb, which keeps in-frame sequences with V and J called. Part of the clones is missing from these tables; in studies checked, under half for an unresolved V gene and the rest for unknown reasons. That table gives V, J and clone size, and the DNA gave D and trimming. The sample records roughly 2,000,000 clones, 85% to 95% of which are singletons. The ten largest make up approximately 1% of the sample.

For this clone: Its binding antigen is unknown. The sample holds no much larger clone one base away, and base qualities are not on file.

The CDR3 measures 13 amino acids from cysteine to phenylalanine. The sequence is cut down to CDR3 DNA, 39 bases in frame from base 1. CDR1 is given as SGHDT and CDR2 as YYEEEE, both from the germline V gene. V sheds 1 base and J sheds 3 bases, leaving 7 bases between their ends. CD8 naive samples consisted of CD45RO-negative cells that were positively selected for CCR7, yielding a CD45RA+CCR7+ population without TemRA cells. Healthy HIV-negative adults with no recently reported acute infections or vaccinations were included as donors. Every donor was a Caucasian adult living in Nashville, Tennessee, USA. After blood collection by leukapheresis, PBMCs were isolated using Ficoll-Histopaque density gradient centrifugation and then cryopreserved in the vapor phase of liquid nitrogen. Analytical flow cytometry was used to check the purity and quantity of every magnetically sorted T cell population. Each sorted fraction had its genomic DNA isolated and then quantified by UV absorbance on a Nanodrop 2000c.

The sequence joins TRBV5-6 to TRBJ1-2; no confident D gene assignment can be made. What was sequenced was naive CD8+ T cells sorted from blood. The cell subset or site label here, explained by the study, means: CD45RA+CCR7+. This TCR was recovered from a man aged 18 to 30 in good health. CDR3 protein: CASSLSEYYGYTF. The sequence in DNA is TGTGCCAGCAGCTTGTCAGAATACTATGGCTACACCTTC.